A single sample gave rise to the 5 T cell receptor beta chains below, sequenced in a study of T cells in Graves' hyperthyroidism and ophthalmopathy. TCR beta CDR3 regions were amplified from RNA transcripts. The primer set for the first-round RT-PCR of the TCR CDR3 was HTBI. Using its own MiXCR run on the multiplex PCR reads, TCRdb lists one record per CDR3 protein. Here the sample spans about 380,000 distinct CDR3 sequences, approximately 13% being singletons. The sample comprised blood. The source is a man aged 25-40 years with Graves' hyperthyroidism that later progressed to Graves' ophthalmopathy.

This clonotype has ten or more counts. The chain links TRBV5-5 to TRBJ1-5; D is ambiguous. Germline values: CDR1 SGHKS, CDR2 YYEKEE (reference sequence). V was trimmed by 2 bases and J by 4 bases, leaving 7 bases between them. The length of the CDR3 is 13 residues. CDR3 bases: TGTGCCAGCAGCTTTAGGGCAAATCAGCCCCAGCATTTT. Protein sequence: CASSFRANQPQHF.

As DNA, the CDR3 is TGTGCCAGCAGTTACATGGGAGCTGAAGCTTTCTTT. Its protein product is CASSYMGAEAFF. V usage is TRBV6-5 and J usage is TRBJ1-1; D is uncertain. V lost 2 bases to trimming and J lost 6 bases, with 7 bases between them. The CDR3 sequence is 12 residues long. The germline CDR1 and CDR2 sequences are MNHEY and SVGAGI.

The chain is built from TRBV7-9 and TRBJ2-5; TRBD2 aligns across 12 bases. V was clipped by 5 bases and J by 6 bases; unmatched bases: 13. Germline V gene lookup returns CDR1 SEHNR and CDR2 FQNEAQ (reference sequence). The CDR3 has 17 residues. The CDR3 here is CASSPRPSGGVLKTQYF. As DNA, the CDR3 is TGTGCCAGCAGCCCACGCCCTAGCGGGGGGGTACTTAAGACCCAGTACTTC.

At least ten counts were recorded for this clonotype. V is TRBV27 and J is TRBJ2-1; D possibly corresponds to TRBD2 (6 bases). V dropped 0 bases and J dropped 4 bases, with 10 bases sitting between them. The V gene's germline CDR1 is MNHEY and CDR2 SMNVEV (reference sequence). The CDR3 has 15 amino acids. The CDR3 sequence: CASSLSLGRYNEQFF. The DNA for the CDR3 is TGTGCCAGCAGTTTATCGTTAGGGAGGTACAATGAGCAGTTCTTC.

This clonotype appeared many times. The chain is built from TRBV20-1 and TRBJ2-1; TRBD2 is a possible D gene (5 bases). This CDR3 contains 13 residues. Germline-derived CDR1 and CDR2 are DFQATT and SNEGSKA (reference sequence). V lost 0 bases and J lost 5, with 8 bases in between. The CDR3 nucleotides read TGCAGTGCTAGAGAGCGGGCCGACAATGAGCAGTTCTTC. This encodes CSARERADNEQFF.